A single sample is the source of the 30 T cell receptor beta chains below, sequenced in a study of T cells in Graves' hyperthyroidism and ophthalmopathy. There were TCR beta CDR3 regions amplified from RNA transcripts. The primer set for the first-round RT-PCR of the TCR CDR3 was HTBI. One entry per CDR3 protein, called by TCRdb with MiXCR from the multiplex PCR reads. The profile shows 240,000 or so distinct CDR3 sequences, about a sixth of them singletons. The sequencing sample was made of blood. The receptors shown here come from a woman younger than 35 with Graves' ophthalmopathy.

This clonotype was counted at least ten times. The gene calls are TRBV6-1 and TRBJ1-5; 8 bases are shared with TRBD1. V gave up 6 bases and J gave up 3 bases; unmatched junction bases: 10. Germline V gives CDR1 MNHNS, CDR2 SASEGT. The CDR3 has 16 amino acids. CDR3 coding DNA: TGTGCCAGCAGGCACGGGACAGGACTTTACAATCAGCCCCAGCATTTT. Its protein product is CASRHGTGLYNQPQHF.

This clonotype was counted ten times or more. CDR3 region: CASSQVFQGGQETQYF. The CDR3 DNA reads TGCGCCAGCAGCCAAGTATTTCAGGGAGGCCAAGAGACCCAGTACTTC. J is TRBJ2-5 and V is TRBV4-1; TRBD2 is a possible D gene (6 bases). V lost 1 base to trimming and J lost 1 base, with 13 bases between them. The CDR3 is 16 amino acids. The germline gives CDR1 MGHRA, CDR2 YSYEKL.

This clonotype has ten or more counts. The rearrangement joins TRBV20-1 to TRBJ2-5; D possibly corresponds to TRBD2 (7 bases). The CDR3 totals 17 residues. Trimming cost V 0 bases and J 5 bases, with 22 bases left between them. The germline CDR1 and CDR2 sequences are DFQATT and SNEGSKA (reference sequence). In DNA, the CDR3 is TGCAGTGCTAGAGATCTGATGGGAGGGGGAATGTGGGAGACCCAGTACTTC. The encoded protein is CSARDLMGGGMWETQYF.

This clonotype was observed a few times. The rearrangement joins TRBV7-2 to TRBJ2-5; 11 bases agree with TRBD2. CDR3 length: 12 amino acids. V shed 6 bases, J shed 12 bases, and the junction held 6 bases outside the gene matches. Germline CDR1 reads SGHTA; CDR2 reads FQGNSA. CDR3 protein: CASSFSGRGEYF. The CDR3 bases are TGTGCCAGCAGTTTTAGCGGGAGGGGGGAGTACTTC.

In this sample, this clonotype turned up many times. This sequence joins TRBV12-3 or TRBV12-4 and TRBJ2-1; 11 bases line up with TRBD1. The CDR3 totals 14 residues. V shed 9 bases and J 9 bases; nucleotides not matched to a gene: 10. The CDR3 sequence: CASLGTGGPGEQFF. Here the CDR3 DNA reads TGTGCCAGTCTTGGGACAGGGGGACCGGGTGAGCAGTTCTTC.

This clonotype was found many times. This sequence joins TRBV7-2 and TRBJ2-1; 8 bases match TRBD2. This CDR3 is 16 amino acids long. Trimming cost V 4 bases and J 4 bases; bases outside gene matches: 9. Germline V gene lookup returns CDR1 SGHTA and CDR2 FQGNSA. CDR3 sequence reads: CASSSSGSAGYNEQFF. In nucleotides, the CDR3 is TGTGCCAGCAGCTCGAGCGGGAGCGCGGGTTACAATGAGCAGTTCTTC.

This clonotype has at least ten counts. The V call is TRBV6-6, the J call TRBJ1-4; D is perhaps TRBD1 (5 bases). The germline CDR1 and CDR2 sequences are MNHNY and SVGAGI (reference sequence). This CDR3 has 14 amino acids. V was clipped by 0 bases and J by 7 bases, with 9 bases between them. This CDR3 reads CASSYSGGGEKLFF. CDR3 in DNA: TGTGCCAGCAGTTACTCGGGGGGAGGTGAAAAACTGTTTTTT.

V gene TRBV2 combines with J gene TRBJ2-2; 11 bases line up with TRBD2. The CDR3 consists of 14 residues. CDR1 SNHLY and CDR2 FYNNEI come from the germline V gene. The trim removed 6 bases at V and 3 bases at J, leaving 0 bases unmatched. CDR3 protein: CASRTSGDTGELFF. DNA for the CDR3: TGTGCCAGCAGGACTAGCGGGGACACCGGGGAGCTGTTTTTT. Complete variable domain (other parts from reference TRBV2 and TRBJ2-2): EPEVTQTPSHQVTQMGQEVILRCVPISNHLYFYWYRQILGQKVEFLVSFYNNEISEKSEIFDDQFSVERPDGSNFTLKIRSTKLEDSAMYFCASRTSGDTGELFFGEGSRLTVL.

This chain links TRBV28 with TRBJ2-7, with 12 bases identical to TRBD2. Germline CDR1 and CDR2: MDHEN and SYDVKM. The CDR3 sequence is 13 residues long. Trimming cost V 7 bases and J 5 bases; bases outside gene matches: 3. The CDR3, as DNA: TGTGCCAGCACAGCTAGCGGGGGGGACGAGCAGTACTTC. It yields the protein CASTASGGDEQYF.

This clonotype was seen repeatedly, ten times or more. CDR3 nucleotides: TGTGCCAGCAGCTTGAGACAGAACAATGAGCAGTTCTTC. It specifies CASSLRQNNEQFF. The chain couples TRBV7-9 to TRBJ2-1; possibly TRBD1 for D (5 bases). The CDR3 contains 13 residues. With 3 bases removed from V and 5 bases from J, the gap between germline ends came to 8 bases. Germline V gene sequence: CDR1 SEHNR, CDR2 FQNEAQ (reference sequence).

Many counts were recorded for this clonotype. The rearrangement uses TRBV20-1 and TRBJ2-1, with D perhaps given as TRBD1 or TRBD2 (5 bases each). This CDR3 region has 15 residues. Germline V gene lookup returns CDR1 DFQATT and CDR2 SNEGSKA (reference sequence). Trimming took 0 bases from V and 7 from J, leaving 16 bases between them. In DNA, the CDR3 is TGCAGTGCTAGAGATGGGGACGGCGGGCGAAATGAGCAGTTCTTC. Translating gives CSARDGDGGRNEQFF.

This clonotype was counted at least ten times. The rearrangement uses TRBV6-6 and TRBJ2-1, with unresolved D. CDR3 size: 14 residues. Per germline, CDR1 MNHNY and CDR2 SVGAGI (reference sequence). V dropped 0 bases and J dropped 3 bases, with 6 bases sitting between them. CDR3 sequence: CASSYSDNYNEQFF. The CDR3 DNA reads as TGTGCCAGCAGTTACTCCGACAACTACAATGAGCAGTTCTTC.

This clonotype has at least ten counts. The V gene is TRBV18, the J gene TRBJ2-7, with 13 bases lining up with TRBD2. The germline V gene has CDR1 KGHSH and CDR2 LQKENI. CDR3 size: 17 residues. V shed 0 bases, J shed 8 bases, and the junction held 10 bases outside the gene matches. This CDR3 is CASSPPQVLAGGVKQYF. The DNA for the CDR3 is TGTGCCAGCTCACCACCGCAAGTACTAGCGGGGGGGGTCAAGCAGTACTTC.

The CDR3, as DNA: TGTGCCAGCTCACCACTGACTAGCGGGGTTGCAGATACGCAGTATTTT. It yields the protein CASSPLTSGVADTQYF. The chain uses TRBV18 and TRBJ2-3; 11 bases map to TRBD2. Trimming removed 1 base from V and 4 bases from J; junction bases left unmatched: 4. The CDR3 is 16 residues long. The germline gives CDR1 KGHSH, CDR2 LQKENI.

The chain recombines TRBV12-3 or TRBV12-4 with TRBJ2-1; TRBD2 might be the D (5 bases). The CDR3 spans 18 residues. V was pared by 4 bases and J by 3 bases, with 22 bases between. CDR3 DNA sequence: TGTGCCAGCAGTTCCCCCGACTTTCCCTTTGGGAGCTACAATGAGCAGTTCTTC. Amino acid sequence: CASSSPDFPFGSYNEQFF.

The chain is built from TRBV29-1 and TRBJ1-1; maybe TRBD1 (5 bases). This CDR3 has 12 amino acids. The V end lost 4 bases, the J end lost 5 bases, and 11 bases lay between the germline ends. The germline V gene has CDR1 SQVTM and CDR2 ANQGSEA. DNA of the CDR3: TGCAGCGTTGGTCAGGGTCGAACTGAAGCTTTCTTT. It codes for CSVGQGRTEAFF.

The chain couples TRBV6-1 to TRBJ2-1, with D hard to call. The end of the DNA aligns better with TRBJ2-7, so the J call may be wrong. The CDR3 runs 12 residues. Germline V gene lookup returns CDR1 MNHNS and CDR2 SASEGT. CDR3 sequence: CAIRTPYNEQYF. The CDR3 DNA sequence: TGTGCCATACGGACGCCGTACAATGAGCAGTACTTC.

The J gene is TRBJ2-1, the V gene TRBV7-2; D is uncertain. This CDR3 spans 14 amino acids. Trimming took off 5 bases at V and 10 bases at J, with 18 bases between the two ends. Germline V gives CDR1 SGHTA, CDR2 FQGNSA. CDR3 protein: CASSPNPGFMEQFF. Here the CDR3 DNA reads TGTGCCAGCAGCCCAAACCCCGGGTTTATGGAGCAGTTCTTC. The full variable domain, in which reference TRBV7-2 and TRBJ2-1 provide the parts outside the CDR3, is GAGVSQSPSNKVTEKGKDVELRCDPISGHTALYWYRQSLGQGLEFLIYFQGNSAPDKSGLPSDRFSAERTGGSVSTLTIQRTQQEDSAVYLCASSPNPGFMEQFFGPGTRLTVL.

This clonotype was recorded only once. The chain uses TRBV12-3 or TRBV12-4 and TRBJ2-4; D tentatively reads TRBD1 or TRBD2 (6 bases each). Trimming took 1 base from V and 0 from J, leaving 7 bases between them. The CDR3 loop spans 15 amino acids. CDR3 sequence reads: CASSLEGGAKNIQYF. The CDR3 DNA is TGTGCCAGCAGTTTAGAGGGGGGAGCCAAAAACATTCAGTACTTC.

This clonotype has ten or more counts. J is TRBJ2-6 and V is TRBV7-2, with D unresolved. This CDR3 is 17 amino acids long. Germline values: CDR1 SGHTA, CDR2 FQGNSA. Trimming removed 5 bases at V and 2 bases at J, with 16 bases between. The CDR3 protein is CASSTVPLLTGANVLTF. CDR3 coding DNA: TGTGCCAGCAGCACCGTACCGTTACTGACTGGGGCCAACGTCCTGACTTTC.

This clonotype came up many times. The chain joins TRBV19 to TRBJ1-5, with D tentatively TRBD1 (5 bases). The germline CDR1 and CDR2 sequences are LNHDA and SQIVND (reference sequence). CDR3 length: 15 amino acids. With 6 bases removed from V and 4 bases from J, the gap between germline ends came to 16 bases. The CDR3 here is CASSILGEANQPQHF. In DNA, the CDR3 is TGTGCCAGTAGCATTCTAGGGGAAGCGAATCAGCCCCAGCATTTT.

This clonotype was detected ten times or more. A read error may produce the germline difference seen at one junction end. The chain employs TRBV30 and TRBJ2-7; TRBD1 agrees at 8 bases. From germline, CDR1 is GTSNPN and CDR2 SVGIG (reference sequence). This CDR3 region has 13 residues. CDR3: CAGSTGGWDEQYF. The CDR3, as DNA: TGTGCCGGGAGCACAGGGGGATGGGACGAGCAGTACTTC.

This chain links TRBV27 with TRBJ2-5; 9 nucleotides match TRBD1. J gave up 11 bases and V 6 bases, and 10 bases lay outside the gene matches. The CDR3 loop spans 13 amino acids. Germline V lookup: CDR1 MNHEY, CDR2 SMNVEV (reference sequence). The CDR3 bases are TGTGCCAGCAGCCCACCGGGACAGGGTCCACAGTACTTC. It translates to CASSPPGQGPQYF.

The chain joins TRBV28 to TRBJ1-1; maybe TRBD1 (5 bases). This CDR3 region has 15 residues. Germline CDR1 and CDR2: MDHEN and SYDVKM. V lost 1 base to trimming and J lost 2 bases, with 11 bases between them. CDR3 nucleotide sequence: TGTGCCAGCAGTTTATTAGGGGCAGTAAACACTGAAGCTTTCTTT. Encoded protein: CASSLLGAVNTEAFF.

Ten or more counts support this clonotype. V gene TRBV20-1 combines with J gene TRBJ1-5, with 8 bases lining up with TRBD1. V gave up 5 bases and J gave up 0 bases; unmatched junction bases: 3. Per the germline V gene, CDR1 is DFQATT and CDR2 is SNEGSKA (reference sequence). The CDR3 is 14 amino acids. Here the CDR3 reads CSAAGGNSNQPQHF. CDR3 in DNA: TGCAGTGCTGCAGGGGGCAATAGCAATCAGCCCCAGCATTTT.

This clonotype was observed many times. This CDR3 is CASSTTVNNEQFF. DNA for the CDR3: TGTGCCAGCAGTACCACAGTTAACAATGAGCAGTTCTTC. The chain employs TRBV27 and TRBJ2-1; D is undetermined. Germline CDR1 and CDR2: MNHEY and SMNVEV (reference sequence). The V end lost 5 bases, the J end lost 5 bases, and 10 bases lay between the germline ends. This CDR3 comprises 13 residues.

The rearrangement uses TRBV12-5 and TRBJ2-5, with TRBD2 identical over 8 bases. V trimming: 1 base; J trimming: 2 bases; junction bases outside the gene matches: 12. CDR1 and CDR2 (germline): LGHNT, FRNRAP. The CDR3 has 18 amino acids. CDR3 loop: CASGLARSGTNRQETQYF. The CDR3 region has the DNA TGTGCTAGTGGTTTGGCCCGTAGCGGGACTAACCGACAAGAGACCCAGTACTTC.

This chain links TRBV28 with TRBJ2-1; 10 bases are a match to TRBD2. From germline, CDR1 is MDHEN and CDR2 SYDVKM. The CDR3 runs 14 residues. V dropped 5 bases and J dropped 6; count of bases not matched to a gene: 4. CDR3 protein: CASSPLAGGNEQFF. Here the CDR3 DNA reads TGTGCCAGCAGTCCGTTAGCGGGAGGCAATGAGCAGTTCTTC.

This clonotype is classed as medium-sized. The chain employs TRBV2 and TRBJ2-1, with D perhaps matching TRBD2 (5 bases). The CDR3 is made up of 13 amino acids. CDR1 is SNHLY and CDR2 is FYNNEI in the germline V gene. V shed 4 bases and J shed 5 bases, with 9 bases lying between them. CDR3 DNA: TGTGCCAGCAGTGGTCTAGCAAACAATGAGCAGTTCTTC. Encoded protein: CASSGLANNEQFF.

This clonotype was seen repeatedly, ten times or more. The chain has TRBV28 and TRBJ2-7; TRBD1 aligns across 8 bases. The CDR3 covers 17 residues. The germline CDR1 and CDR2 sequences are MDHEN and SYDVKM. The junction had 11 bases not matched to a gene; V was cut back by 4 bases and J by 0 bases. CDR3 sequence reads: CASSSTTGQGFSYEQYF. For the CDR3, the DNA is TGTGCCAGCAGTTCCACGACCGGACAGGGTTTCTCCTACGAGCAGTACTTC.